This T cell receptor (beta chain) was identified during a study of OX40 agonist ivuxolimab in advanced cancers. Study context: The group had a mean age of roughly 65 years, ranged from roughly 23 to 79, and was just under 85% male. Study-wide findings and caveats: Fewer expanded clones were found on average in CD4+ than in CD8+ T cells. The investigators did not determine what antigen specificity the expanded peripheral T cells had.

Individuals having autoimmune disease history or systemic immunosuppression were not enrolled. Sequencing was performed with immunoSEQ multiplex PCR; in TCRdb, only in-frame clones are kept and a portion is missing. The sample contains approximately 69,000 clones, 84% of which appear only once. This clone came up a few times. Antigen specificity is unknown. The sequenced sample was CD4+ or CD8+ T cells sorted from blood, obtained in a trial of the OX40 agonist ivuxolimab. The TCR originated in an adult with an advanced solid tumor such as melanoma, head and neck, liver or kidney cancer.

CDR3 bases: TGTGCCAGCAGCTTGGCCCCGACAAATAACTATGGCTACACCTTC. Translated, it gives CASSLAPTNNYGYTF. The chain employs TRBV5-5 and TRBJ1-2; no clear D. The V gene's germline CDR1 is SGHKS and CDR2 YYEKEE (reference sequence). This CDR3 contains 15 residues. The V end lost 0 bases, the J end lost 1 base, and 10 bases lay between the germline ends.